This TCR beta chain comes out of a study of OX40 agonist ivuxolimab in advanced cancers. Per germline, CDR1 MGHRA and CDR2 YSYEKL. The V gene lost 8 bases and the J gene lost 2 bases, with 16 bases spanning the gap. The CDR3 is 15 amino acids. Some clones are missing from TCRdb's copy, which holds only in-frame ones; the method was immunoSEQ multiplex PCR. The sample contains roughly 46,000 clones, around nine tenths of which appear only once. The V gene is TRBV4-1, the J gene TRBJ2-4; no reliable D call. This receptor was obtained from an adult with an advanced solid tumor such as melanoma, head and neck, liver or kidney cancer. Sequences were derived from CD4+ or CD8+ T cells sorted from blood, sampled in a trial of the OX40 agonist ivuxolimab. This CDR3 reads CASGKDPATKNIQYF. CDR3 in DNA: TGCGCCAGCGGGAAAGACCCTGCGACCAAAAACATTCAGTACTTC.